The 3 T cell receptor beta chains presented below share a single source sample, sequenced in a study of cytomegalovirus exposure and HLA in healthy donors (dated 2017 in TCRdb). Library preparation was by the immunoSEQ multiplex PCR assay. The multiplex PCR relied on a mix of 60 forward primers for TCR Vbeta segments and 13 reverse primers for TCR Jbeta segments. TCRdb took this table from immuneACCESS and kept in-frame rearrangements with V and J called. Such tables lack part of the clones; where checked against another copy, unresolved V genes explain under half of the gap, and the rest is unexplained. The sample profile shows more than 90,000 clones; 77% of them were found once. The top ten clonotypes cover 7.5% to 9% of the sample. Sequencing used PBMCs. These receptors were taken from a female donor in good health and CMV-seronegative.

This chain connects TRBV6-6 to TRBJ2-6, with D uncertain. The V end lost 2 bases, the J end lost 2 bases, and 7 bases lay between the germline ends. Germline loops: CDR1 MNHNY, CDR2 SVGAGI (reference sequence). CDR3 length: 15 amino acids. The CDR3 DNA reads TGTGCCAGCAGTTACGTATCAGCTGGGGCCAACGTCCTGACTTTC. Its protein is CASSYVSAGANVLTF.

The chain links TRBV2 to TRBJ1-4, with TRBD1 as a possible D gene (5 bases). Deletions cut 8 bases from V and 8 bases from J, with 9 bases between. Germline V gene data show CDR1 as SNHLY and CDR2 as FYNNEI. The CDR3 totals 11 residues. The CDR3 is CASGRQEKLFF. The CDR3 coding sequence is TGTGCCAGCGGTCGACAGGAAAAACTGTTTTTT.

V is TRBV2 and J is TRBJ1-2; no clear D gene. Trimming pared 4 bases from V and 4 bases from J, leaving 13 bases between. Germline loops: CDR1 SNHLY, CDR2 FYNNEI. The length of the CDR3 is 14 residues. The CDR3 region has the DNA TGTGCCAGCAGTGGAGAAACAGTCTCCTATGGCTACACCTTC. Amino acid sequence: CASSGETVSYGYTF.